This T cell receptor (beta chain) was recovered during a study of post-analysis software for immune sequencing data. Across the study: Patients with relapsing-remitting, secondary progressive and progressive-relapsing multiple sclerosis courses were all represented.

The authors incorporated unique molecular identifiers into the TCR beta cDNA libraries. Roughly 500,000 cDNA molecules were obtained per 1 to 10 million input T cells. TCRdb passed the PCR reads through MiXCR, listing each CDR3 protein once. The profile covers a few hundred thousand distinct CDR3 sequences, with around 36% appearing a single time and 6% taken by the ten largest. About this clonotype: What it binds is unknown.

Points from the study as a whole: Samples from one preparation batch, clustered by F measure, grouped strongly together. With TRBV5-6, TRBV5-1 and TRBV20-1 included, several TRBV segments were more frequent in patients than in controls. Compared against controls, patients with multiple sclerosis displayed significantly lower normalized Chao1 diversity.

The CDR3 consists of 16 residues. V lost 3 bases and J lost 3; bases outside the gene matches: 7. Germline V gene data show CDR1 as MNHEY and CDR2 as SMNVEV (reference sequence). The specimen sequenced was blood. This sequence joins TRBV27 and TRBJ2-1; 8 nucleotides match TRBD2. The sequence derives from a girl under 18 with multiple sclerosis. CDR3 amino acids: CASSFSGSGSYNEQFF. In DNA, the CDR3 is TGTGCCAGCAGTTTCTCAGGGAGCGGGAGCTACAATGAGCAGTTCTTC.